The T cell receptor (beta chain) under discussion was sequenced for a study of T cell responses to AZD1222 COVID-19 vaccine. Background on the study: Researchers grouped second doses given at about 4 or about 12 weeks into one pool. Study observations and caveats: Donors, mostly white British, included more females; clonal diversity was possibly underestimated. Nearly half of spike-specific TCRs reportedly target variant regions that are unmutated in the B.1.351 and B.1.1.7 variants.

V was shortened by 4 bases and J by 0 bases, with 11 bases between the two germline ends. The CDR3 consists of 15 residues. CDR1 and CDR2 from the germline V gene are SGHNT and YYREEE (reference sequence). Clones were sequenced by immunoSEQ multiplex PCR, and TCRdb holds only the in-frame ones, with some missing. The data hold around 150,000 clones, with approximately 90% observed a single time. With regard to this clone: Its antigen is undetermined.

The receptor comes from an adult in good health. V usage is TRBV5-4 and J usage is TRBJ1-3; D possibly corresponds to TRBD1 (5 bases). This specimen consisted of peripheral blood, obtained on day 0 of AZD1222 vaccination. This CDR3 reads CASSEGTTSGNTIYF. In DNA, the CDR3 is TGTGCCAGCAGCGAAGGGACCACCTCTGGAAACACCATATATTTT.